This TCR beta chain originates from a study of human T cells and chemical hapten exposure. Study in general: 2% DPC applied to a roughly 2 cm by roughly 2 cm arm area sensitized donors. The study lasted about 24 weeks, and patients were dosed weekly with diphenylcyclopropenone on the scalp throughout.

V shed 8 bases and J shed 4 bases, with 12 bases lying between them. The CDR3 loop spans 13 amino acids. The V gene's germline CDR1 is SGHRS and CDR2 YFSETQ. Time point specified: pre-sensitization, week 0. Described treatment: therapeutic diphenylcyclopropenone sensitization with weekly scalp DPC. TCRdb itself ran the RACE reads through MiXCR, one entry per CDR3 protein. The data contain about 180,000 distinct CDR3 sequences, 25% to 35% of them singletons. Study-level points and caveats: The study found that DPC sensitization did not change TCRs above 1 in 1000 frequency.

Turning to this clonotype: What it binds is not known.

Sequenced here: whole blood, sampled in connection with sensitization to the hapten diphenylcyclopropenone (DPC). The chain recombines TRBV5-1 with TRBJ1-4; D gene ambiguous. This receptor was taken from a young woman with alopecia areata. Some clones in this sample may be carry-over from other donors' samples. CDR3 in amino acids: CARPRNVNEKLFF. The CDR3 region has the DNA TGCGCCAGGCCGAGGAACGTTAATGAAAAACTGTTTTTT.